The sequence of this T cell receptor (beta chain) was determined in a study of blood T cell repertoires in COVID-19. About the study: Samples came from the United States, Italy and Spain, spanning acute and convalescent COVID-19. Sample material is recorded as cDNA or gDNA derived from T cells, B-cell-depleted T cells, or PBMCs.

The CDR3 is 13 residues long. Germline CDR1 GTSNPN, CDR2 SVGIG (reference sequence). V was pared by 5 bases and J by 5 bases, with 8 bases of the junction left unmatched. Assay used: immunoSEQ multiplex PCR; TCRdb lists only in-frame clones, some missing. Of 190,000 or so clones listed, around 86% are singletons. The sequenced sample consisted of peripheral blood. The chain has TRBV30 and TRBJ1-1; 7 bases are a match to TRBD1. The clonotype originates from a man aged 40-49 years with active or convalescent COVID-19. CDR3 protein: CAWSPGQSTEAFF. As DNA, the CDR3 is TGTGCCTGGTCTCCGGGACAGTCAACTGAAGCTTTCTTT. The full variable domain, its missing parts supplied by reference TRBV30 and TRBJ1-1, is SQTIHQWPATLVQPVGSPLSLECTVEGTSNPNLYWYRQAAGRGLQLLFYSVGIGQISSEVPQNLSASRPQDRQFILSSKKLLLSDSGFYLCAWSPGQSTEAFFGQGTRLTVV.